Detailed here is one T cell receptor beta chain. The repertoire was sequenced with immunoSEQ multiplex PCR; TCRdb's copy has only in-frame clones and lacks some. The sample shows about 69,000 clones, about 91% of them seen only once. This sample is drawn from a study of T cell changes during pregnancy in multiple sclerosis. In germline, CDR1 is SGDLS, CDR2 YYNGEE. The CDR3 consists of 16 residues. V gave up 4 bases and J gave up 6 bases; unmatched junction bases: 8. The sample consisted of CD4+ T cells from peripheral blood mononuclear cells, taken in the third trimester of pregnancy. The chain couples TRBV9 to TRBJ1-6; 9 bases match TRBD1. This TCR was recovered from a female donor in good health, enrolled as a control in a pregnancy study. The CDR3 is CASSPTQGAGNSPLHF. CDR3 nucleotides: TGTGCCAGCAGCCCTACACAGGGGGCTGGTAATTCACCCCTCCACTTT.